This TCR beta chain was recorded in a study of CD8+ T cells in alopecia areata. Peripheral blood samples and lesional scalp punch biopsies were obtained from alopecia areata patients. Germline CDR1 and CDR2: SGHTA and FQGNSA. The CDR3 is 16 amino acids. The junction had 5 bases not matched to a gene; V was cut back by 4 bases and J by 4 bases. This clone occurred a few times. Its antigen is currently unknown. cDNA prepared by RNA extraction and subsequent reverse transcription served as the template for sequencing. Clones were read by immunoSEQ multiplex PCR, and TCRdb kept only the in-frame ones, dropping some. This table holds roughly 120,000 clones, around two fifths found once. Study-level points and caveats: Sharing of TCR sequences between patients (possibly for HLA-related reasons) was less clear than in mice. It was lesional scalp, especially alopecia totalis/universalis, that showed higher clonality than normal scalp.

This clonotype originated in a human donor with alopecia areata. The V and J genes are TRBV7-2 and TRBJ2-5; 14 nucleotides agree with TRBD2. Sample: CD4+ T cells sorted from blood. The CDR3 region has the DNA TGTGCCAGCAGCTCTGGGGGACTAGCGGGAGCAGAGACCCAGTACTTC. Residues: CASSSGGLAGAETQYF.